These 8 T cell receptor beta chains came from one sample sequenced in a study of CD8 T cells in Susac syndrome. RNA in amounts of about 0.45 to 1 ug was reverse transcribed with random hexamers. TCRdb reanalysed the immunoSEQ multiplex PCR reads using MiXCR and keeps one entry per CDR3 protein. Found here are 150,000 to 200,000 distinct CDR3 sequences, about 95% of them singletons; the top ten hold approximately 0.098%. The sample comprised CD4+ T cells from PBMCs. These receptor sequences come from a human donor in good health.

The rearrangement links TRBV20-1 to TRBJ2-1, with D perhaps assigned TRBD1 or TRBD2 (5 bases each). The CDR3 has 12 amino acids. V lost 7 bases, J lost 9 bases, and 16 bases lay in between. From germline, CDR1 is DFQATT and CDR2 SNEGSKA (reference sequence). CDR3 coding DNA: TGCAGTGTCGCGAGGGGTCTAGGTGAGCAGTTCTTC. Translating gives CSVARGLGEQFF.

The J gene is TRBJ1-1, the V gene TRBV27; unclear D gene. The CDR3 is 15 amino acids. V was cut by 7 bases and J by 1 base, with 16 bases left in between. The germline V gene has CDR1 MNHEY and CDR2 SMNVEV (reference sequence). The CDR3 nucleotides read TGTGCCAGCATACCAGTAGGTCCTAGGAACACTGAAGCTTTCTTT. Translated, it gives CASIPVGPRNTEAFF.

This chain uses TRBV28 with TRBJ2-5; TRBD2 aligns across 7 bases. The V and J ends lost 8 bases and 6 bases, in that order; junction bases with no gene match: 3. Germline V gene lookup returns CDR1 MDHEN and CDR2 SYDVKM. The CDR3 contains 11 residues. The CDR3 DNA reads TGTGCCAGCCGGGACTATCAGACCCAGTACTTC. This translates into CASRDYQTQYF. Full variable domain (rest looked up from reference TRBV28 and TRBJ2-5): DVKVTQSSRYLVKRTGEKVFLECVQDMDHENMFWYRQDPGLGLRLIYFSYDVKMKEKGDIPEGYSVSREKKERFSLILESASTNQTSMYLCASRDYQTQYFGPGTRLLVL.

This sequence joins TRBV29-1 and TRBJ2-7; D might be TRBD2 (6 bases). CDR1 and CDR2 (germline): SQVTM, ANQGSEA. This CDR3 contains 12 residues. V shed 3 bases and J shed 3 bases, with 9 bases lying between them. The CDR3 is CSVEETSYEQYF. In nucleotides, the CDR3 is TGCAGCGTTGAGGAGACTAGCTACGAGCAGTACTTC.

The table lists this clonotype with a count of one. V and J are TRBV27 and TRBJ2-5; TRBD1 matches at 10 bases. Germline V gene data show CDR1 as MNHEY and CDR2 as SMNVEV (reference sequence). This CDR3 has 16 residues. The ends lost 4 bases at V and 4 bases at J; junction bases unmatched: 9. CDR3 in amino acids: CASSSTGTGAAETQYF. The CDR3 bases are TGTGCCAGCAGTTCGACCGGGACAGGGGCCGCAGAGACCCAGTACTTC.

This chain joins TRBV4-3 and TRBJ2-7; D may be TRBD1 (6 bases). The CDR3 is made up of 15 amino acids. Between the trimmed V and J ends, which lost 0 bases and 4 bases, there was a span of 13 bases. Germline V gene lookup returns CDR1 LGHNA and CDR2 YSLEER. CDR3 nucleotides: TGCGCCAGCAGCCAAGATGTCAGCAGGGGATACGAGCAGTACTTC. This translates into CASSQDVSRGYEQYF.

The sample holds one count of this clonotype. V and J are TRBV6-5 and TRBJ2-2; the D is unclear. The germline gives CDR1 MNHEY, CDR2 SVGAGI. The V gene lost 2 bases and the J gene lost 0 bases, with 10 bases spanning the gap. This CDR3 region has 16 residues. Written as DNA, the CDR3 is TGTGCCAGCAGTTACCGGAAGGGTCCGAACACCGGGGAGCTGTTTTTT. Amino acids: CASSYRKGPNTGELFF.

This clonotype was counted a single time. The rearrangement joins TRBV29-1 to TRBJ2-3; 9 bases line up with TRBD2. Looked up from germline, CDR1 is SQVTM and CDR2 is ANQGSEA. This CDR3 comprises 13 residues. The ends lost 8 bases at V and 2 bases at J; junction bases unmatched: 5. The CDR3 loop is CSPLAGSTDTQYF. CDR3 bases: TGCAGCCCCCTAGCGGGATCCACAGATACGCAGTATTTT.